The entry that follows covers one T cell receptor (beta chain) sequence. The data derive from a study of shared clonotypes between healthy human individuals. Study background: Three CD4 naive, three CD4 memory, two CD8 naive and one CD8 memory plate were used per donor.

Repertoires were generated with immunoSEQ multiplex PCR, while TCRdb's copy carries only in-frame clones and drops some. The profile shows roughly 1,500,000 clones, approximately 98.5% of them singletons. Sample: naive CD4+ T cells sorted from blood. Subset reported: CD45RA+ positively selected. This clonotype was sampled from a man aged 25 to 40 in good health.

CDR3 DNA: TGCGCCAGCAGCCAAGTCGGGGGCTCAAGATACTTC. Residues: CASSQVGGSRYF. This chain uses TRBV4-1 with TRBJ2-7, with D perhaps assigned TRBD1 or TRBD2 (6 bases each). The germline gives CDR1 MGHRA, CDR2 YSYEKL. V lost 1 base, J lost 13 bases, and 14 bases lay in between. CDR3 length equals 12 residues.